Following are 29 T cell receptor beta chains from one sample sequenced in a study of shared clonotypes between healthy human individuals. Clones were sequenced by immunoSEQ multiplex PCR, and TCRdb holds only the in-frame ones, with some missing. The repertoire holds about 1 million clones, about 75% seen once, with about 1.5% in the top ten. Specimen: memory CD4+ T cells sorted from blood. Documented subset: CD45RA-negative fraction. The receptors shown here come from a man aged 18 to 29 in good health.

The chain has TRBV19 and TRBJ1-3, with D uncertain. This CDR3 spans 16 amino acids. CDR1 and CDR2 (germline): LNHDA, SQIVND (reference sequence). Deletions cut 5 bases from V and 0 bases from J, with 14 bases between. As DNA, the CDR3 is TGTGCCAGTAGTTCTCCGGGAGGCTCCTCTGGAAACACCATATATTTT. Translating gives CASSSPGGSSGNTIYF.

The chain combines TRBV5-1 with TRBJ2-7; 8 bases agree with TRBD1. This CDR3 has 14 amino acids. CDR1 SGHRS and CDR2 YFSETQ come from the germline V gene. J gave up 6 bases and V 1 base, and 6 bases lay outside the gene matches. The CDR3 here is CASSLNRGVGEQYF. CDR3 DNA: TGCGCCAGCAGCTTGAACAGGGGGGTTGGCGAGCAGTACTTC.

V usage is TRBV7-9 and J usage is TRBJ2-2; 7 nucleotides align to TRBD2. The CDR3 covers 17 residues. V was clipped by 1 base and J by 5 bases; unmatched bases: 10. Per the germline V gene, CDR1 is SEHNR and CDR2 is FQNEAQ (reference sequence). The CDR3 bases are TGTGCCAGCAGCTTAGGAGGGACTATTCCAAAAACCGGGGAGCTGTTTTTT. Encoded protein: CASSLGGTIPKTGELFF.

The gene calls are TRBV10-3 and TRBJ2-1; D is possibly TRBD1 (5 bases). The germline V gene has CDR1 ENHRY and CDR2 SYGVKD. V was cut by 4 bases and J by 0 bases, with 13 bases left in between. This CDR3 is 16 amino acids long. The CDR3 loop reads CAISVLDTDSYNEQFF. CDR3 in DNA: TGTGCCATCAGTGTGTTGGACACCGACTCCTACAATGAGCAGTTCTTC.

This clone was counted a few times. The rearrangement joins TRBV6-1 to TRBJ1-3; D ambiguous. The CDR3 runs to 15 residues. Trimming left V 8 bases short and J 3 bases short, with 17 bases between. Germline CDR1 and CDR2: MNHNS and SASEGT. This CDR3 reads CASGDRLGNGNTIYF. The CDR3 DNA reads TGTGCCAGCGGGGATAGGTTAGGGAATGGAAACACCATATATTTT.

In the case of this clone: Other DNA sequences in this sample translate to the same CDR3. J is TRBJ2-7 and V is TRBV5-1, with D possibly being TRBD2 (6 bases). V lost 0 bases to trimming and J lost 2 bases, with 9 bases between them. CDR3 length equals 14 residues. From germline, CDR1 is SGHRS and CDR2 YFSETQ. CDR3 protein: CASSLGRTTYEQYF. The DNA of the CDR3 is TGCGCCAGCAGCTTGGGGCGGACTACCTACGAGCAGTACTTC.

J is TRBJ2-3 and V is TRBV7-2; a weak D match, TRBD2 (7 bases). The germline V gene encodes CDR1 SGHTA and CDR2 FQGNSA. V was cut by 2 bases and J by 2 bases, with 8 bases left in between. The CDR3 consists of 14 residues. DNA of the CDR3: TGTGCCAGCAGCTTACGGGGGGCCACAGATACGCAGTATTTT. It codes for CASSLRGATDTQYF. Full variable domain (missing parts from reference TRBV7-2 and TRBJ2-3): GAGVSQSPSNKVTEKGKDVELRCDPISGHTALYWYRQSLGQGLEFLIYFQGNSAPDKSGLPSDRFSAERTGGSVSTLTIQRTQQEDSAVYLCASSLRGATDTQYFGPGTRLTVL.

The V gene is TRBV9, the J gene TRBJ2-7, with TRBD1 identical over 7 bases. Looked up from germline, CDR1 is SGDLS and CDR2 is YYNGEE. V gave up 4 bases and J gave up 2 bases; unmatched junction bases: 6. This CDR3 has 14 residues. The CDR3 DNA reads as TGTGCCAGCAGCCCCCGGGACAGTACCTACGAGCAGTACTTC. Encoded protein: CASSPRDSTYEQYF.

The rearrangement uses TRBV9 and TRBJ2-3; possibly TRBD1 for D (6 bases). Germline loops: CDR1 SGDLS, CDR2 YYNGEE. Trimming removed 3 bases from V and 2 bases from J, with 13 bases in between. The CDR3 spans 15 residues. CDR3 nucleotide sequence: TGTGCCAGCAGCGGAGGGACACACTACACAGATACGCAGTATTTT. Translating gives CASSGGTHYTDTQYF.

This rearrangement joins TRBV6-1 to TRBJ1-2; 8 bases fit TRBD1. Germline assignment: CDR1 MNHNS and CDR2 SASEGT. There are 12 residues in the CDR3. Trimming removed 6 bases from V and 8 bases from J; junction bases left unmatched: 5. DNA for the CDR3: TGTGCCAGCAGCCAGGGGGCTCAAGGCTACACCTTC. Translated: CASSQGAQGYTF.

This clone was detected only once. J is TRBJ2-2 and V is TRBV7-8, with D perhaps matching TRBD2 (6 bases). Germline V gene lookup returns CDR1 SGHVS and CDR2 FQNEAQ. This CDR3 is 18 amino acids long. V was clipped by 5 bases and J by 4 bases, with 23 bases between them. The CDR3 loop is CASSPRGTRVFGTGELFF. Here the CDR3 DNA reads TGTGCCAGCAGCCCCCGGGGGACGCGTGTGTTTGGCACCGGGGAGCTGTTTTTT.

About this clone: This same CDR3 is encoded by further DNA sequences in the sample. The V call is TRBV5-4, the J call TRBJ1-6; 7 positions match TRBD1. V lost 2 bases and J lost 7; bases outside the gene matches: 3. CDR3 length: 14 residues. Germline V gene sequence: CDR1 SGHNT, CDR2 YYREEE (reference sequence). In DNA form, the CDR3 reads TGTGCCAGCAGCTTCGAGGGGGCGAATTCACCCCTCCACTTT. Encoded protein: CASSFEGANSPLHF. Complete variable domain (other parts from reference TRBV5-4 and TRBJ1-6): ETGVTQSPTHLIKTRGQQVTLRCSSQSGHNTVSWYQQALGQGPQFIFQYYREEENGRGNFPPRFSGLQFPNYSSELNVNALELDDSALYLCASSFEGANSPLHFGNGTRLTVT.

The chain joins TRBV28 to TRBJ2-1; perhaps D is TRBD1 or TRBD2 (6 bases each). The germline V gene has CDR1 MDHEN and CDR2 SYDVKM. V lost 7 bases and J lost 10, with 14 bases in between. This CDR3 has 12 residues. CDR3 nucleotide sequence: TGTGCCAGCACTCCAAGGGGGGCCGAGCAGTTCTTC. Amino acid sequence: CASTPRGAEQFF.

The V and J genes are TRBV25-1 and TRBJ1-2, with 7 bases lining up with TRBD1. Germline assignment: CDR1 MGHDK and CDR2 SYGVNS. Trimming at V came to 2 bases and at J to 4 bases, leaving 7 bases not matched to a gene. This CDR3 is built from 15 residues. CDR3 in amino acids: CASSERQGVLYGYTF. For the CDR3, the DNA is TGTGCCAGCAGTGAAAGGCAGGGGGTGCTCTATGGCTACACCTTC.

This chain links TRBV6-4 with TRBJ1-1; no clear D. Germline CDR1 MRHNA, CDR2 SNTAGT. The CDR3 totals 12 residues. Trimming pared 8 bases from V and 6 bases from J, leaving 13 bases between. CDR3 region: CASSSKSPEAFF. CDR3 DNA: TGTGCCAGCTCTTCGAAGTCCCCTGAAGCTTTCTTT.

This clone was detected only a few times. V usage is TRBV6-1 and J usage is TRBJ1-3; D remains ambiguous. The CDR3 length is 14 residues. The germline CDR1 and CDR2 sequences are MNHNS and SASEGT. V gave up 6 bases and J gave up 0 bases, with 9 bases separating them. The CDR3: CASSYTSSGNTIYF. The CDR3 DNA is TGTGCCAGCAGCTACACAAGCTCTGGAAACACCATATATTTT.

The chain links TRBV6-5 to TRBJ2-2, with D possibly being TRBD1 (6 bases). CDR1 and CDR2 from the germline V gene are MNHEY and SVGAGI. The CDR3 loop spans 16 amino acids. The V end lost 4 bases, the J end lost 4 bases, and 16 bases lay between the germline ends. CDR3 sequence reads: CASSSGQTLLTGELFF. CDR3 coding DNA: TGTGCCAGCAGTTCCGGACAGACCCTACTCACCGGGGAGCTGTTTTTT.

This clone was detected once. J is TRBJ2-5 and V is TRBV7-2; a possible D gene is TRBD1 (6 bases). The ends were cut back, 1 base at V and 5 bases at J, with 11 bases in the middle. Germline V gene lookup returns CDR1 SGHTA and CDR2 FQGNSA. The length of the CDR3 is 14 residues. CDR3 nucleotides: TGTGCCAGCAGCTTAGAGACGAGGGGGGAGACCCAGTACTTC. It codes for CASSLETRGETQYF.

The chain combines TRBV28 with TRBJ2-5; possible D gene TRBD2, 5 bases. The germline V gene encodes CDR1 MDHEN and CDR2 SYDVKM. CDR3 length equals 14 residues. The V and J ends lost 2 bases and 4 bases respectively, with 11 bases between them. CDR3 in DNA: TGTGCCAGCAGTTTAGCCGCTAGCCGAGAGACCCAGTACTTC. Amino acid sequence: CASSLAASRETQYF.

This sequence joins TRBV28 and TRBJ1-4, with TRBD1 identical over 7 bases. Germline values: CDR1 MDHEN, CDR2 SYDVKM. The CDR3 spans 17 residues. V gave up 4 bases and J gave up 4 bases; unmatched junction bases: 12. The CDR3 region has the DNA TGTGCCAGCAGTTCCCCGGGCAGGGGGGAACATAATGAAAAACTGTTTTTT. It specifies CASSSPGRGEHNEKLFF.

The V gene is TRBV28, the J gene TRBJ1-6; 8 bases are shared with TRBD1. CDR1 is MDHEN and CDR2 is SYDVKM in the germline V gene. CDR3 size: 16 residues. V shed 8 bases and J 7 bases; nucleotides not matched to a gene: 13. Here the CDR3 reads CASPIVRQGHNSPLHF. The CDR3 region has the DNA TGTGCCAGCCCCATTGTCCGACAGGGGCACAATTCACCCCTCCACTTT.

This clone was detected a few times. A read error may be the cause here, since a much bigger clone is one base away. The rearrangement links TRBV30 to TRBJ1-5; 7 nucleotides agree with TRBD1. J was trimmed by 2 bases and V by 4 bases; bases with no gene match: 2. Germline V lookup: CDR1 GTSNPN, CDR2 SVGIG (reference sequence). This CDR3 has 13 residues. The CDR3 DNA is TGTGCCTGGACTGGGACAGGCAATCAGCCCCAGCATTTT. It codes for CAWTGTGNQPQHF.

The genes are TRBV28 and TRBJ2-3; maybe TRBD2 (7 bases). Germline loops: CDR1 MDHEN, CDR2 SYDVKM. Trimming took off 5 bases at V and 2 bases at J, with 14 bases between the two ends. The CDR3 is made up of 15 amino acids. In DNA, the CDR3 is TGTGCCAGCAGTCCCCTGGGGGGGGCCACAGATACGCAGTATTTT. This sequence encodes CASSPLGGATDTQYF. Filled out from reference TRBV28 and TRBJ2-3, the complete variable domain reads DVKVTQSSRYLVKRTGEKVFLECVQDMDHENMFWYRQDPGLGLRLIYFSYDVKMKEKGDIPEGYSVSREKKERFSLILESASTNQTSMYLCASSPLGGATDTQYFGPGTRLTVL.

The chain has TRBV5-1 and TRBJ1-2, with D unclear. CDR1 is SGHRS, CDR2 YFSETQ, per germline. Trimming stripped 5 bases from V and 0 bases from J, with 14 bases between. This CDR3 spans 15 amino acids. Here the CDR3 DNA reads TGCGCCAGCAGTTTTGAGTCGACCGCTAACTATGGCTACACCTTC. Amino acids: CASSFESTANYGYTF.

This clone has only one observation. The rearrangement joins TRBV5-1 to TRBJ1-5; maybe TRBD1 (6 bases). The CDR3 covers 15 residues. Trimming shortened V by 1 base and J by 3 bases, and 11 bases separated the two germline ends. Germline CDR1 and CDR2: SGHRS and YFSETQ. The DNA for the CDR3 is TGCGCCAGCAGCTTGCAGGGGCTCCCCAATCAGCCCCAGCATTTT. Translating it yields CASSLQGLPNQPQHF.

The rearrangement joins TRBV6-5 to TRBJ1-2; TRBD1 is a possible D gene (6 bases). V lost 6 bases to trimming and J lost 4 bases, with 15 bases between them. Germline V gene data show CDR1 as MNHEY and CDR2 as SVGAGI. The CDR3 is 14 residues long. CDR3 in amino acids: CASSRTGSGYGYTF. The DNA for the CDR3 is TGTGCCAGCAGCAGAACAGGGTCGGGCTATGGCTACACCTTC.

This chain connects TRBV5-1 to TRBJ1-1, with no clear D. Germline V gene lookup returns CDR1 SGHRS and CDR2 YFSETQ. The CDR3 is 15 amino acids. V was cut by 0 bases and J by 6 bases, with 15 bases left in between. The CDR3 spells CASSLVGAKEAEAFF. For the CDR3, the DNA is TGCGCCAGCAGCTTGGTAGGCGCTAAGGAGGCTGAAGCTTTCTTT.

This rearrangement joins TRBV23-1 to TRBJ2-7, with 8 bases identical to TRBD2. TRBV23-1 is assigned to the ORF class and has an uncertain function. This CDR3 region has 18 residues. The V and J ends lost 8 bases and 0 bases, in that order; junction bases with no gene match: 18. CDR3 in DNA: TGCGCCAGCCGCGTCGCGGGAGGTATCGCCGGGAGCTCCTACGAGCAGTACTTC. Amino acid sequence: CASRVAGGIAGSSYEQYF.

On this clone: A much larger clonotype is one base distant, so this may be a read error. The sample contains more than one DNA sequence encoding this CDR3. The rearrangement uses TRBV4-1 and TRBJ2-2, with 9 bases fitting TRBD2. The germline V gene encodes CDR1 MGHRA and CDR2 YSYEKL. The CDR3 extends over 15 amino acids. The CDR3 nucleotides read TGCGCCAGCAGCCAAGCCCCGACTAGCGGCGGGGAGCTATTTTTT. It codes for CASSQAPTSGGELFF.